What follows describes a single T cell receptor beta chain. These data originate in a study of T cells after yellow fever vaccination. TCRdb reanalysed the 5' RACE reads using MiXCR and keeps one entry per CDR3 protein. The table records 100,000 to 150,000 distinct CDR3 sequences, under 9% of them present only once. CDR3 length equals 15 residues. Germline assignment: CDR1 DFQATT and CDR2 SNEGSKA (reference sequence). With 1 base clipped from V and 5 bases from J, the junction kept 10 bases outside the gene matches. This TCR derives from a young man who received the YFV17D yellow fever vaccine. The chain uses TRBV20-1 and TRBJ2-5; TRBD1 aligns across 7 bases. The sample consisted of CD8+ T cells sorted from PBMCs, taken on the day of the yellow fever booster vaccination. CDR3 nucleotide sequence: TGCAGTGCTAGAGTCAGCCGGGACAGAGATGAGACCCAGTACTTC. This gives the protein CSARVSRDRDETQYF.